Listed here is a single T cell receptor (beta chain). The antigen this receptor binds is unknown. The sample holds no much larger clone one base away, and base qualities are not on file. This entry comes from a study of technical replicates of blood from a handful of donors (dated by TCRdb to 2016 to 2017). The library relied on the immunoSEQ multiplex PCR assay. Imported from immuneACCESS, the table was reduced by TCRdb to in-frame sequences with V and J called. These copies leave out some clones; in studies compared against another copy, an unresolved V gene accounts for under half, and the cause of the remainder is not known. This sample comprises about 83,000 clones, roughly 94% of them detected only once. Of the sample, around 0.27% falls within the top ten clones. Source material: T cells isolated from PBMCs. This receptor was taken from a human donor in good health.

In nucleotide form, the sequence is TGTGCCAGTAGTCCTCGAGGAGGCCGCGTCACTGAAGCTTTCTTT. The translation is CASSPRGGRVTEAFF. The chain is assembled from TRBV19 and TRBJ1-1; no D gene can be assigned with confidence. Trimming costs V 5 bases and J 4 bases, and their ends lie 17 bases apart. For CDR1 and CDR2, the germline V gene (reference sequence) lists LNHDA and SQIVND. The CDR3 covers 15 residues, taking in both the cysteine and the phenylalanine. Kept here is only the CDR3 DNA, which spans 45 bases and is read in frame from base 1.